This T cell receptor beta chain was captured by sequencing in a study of blood T cell repertoires in COVID-19. Overall study: Sources were T cells, B-cell-depleted T cells, or PBMCs; the material itself was cDNA or gDNA.

Germline lookup yields CDR1 SGHRS and CDR2 YFSETQ. This CDR3 spans 14 amino acids. Trimming removed 2 bases from V and 9 bases from J, with 17 bases in between. Authors' analysis steps: Amplification with reference gene primers provided the estimates of nucleated cell counts. Here immunoSEQ multiplex PCR was the method, and the copy in TCRdb shows in-frame clones only, minus some. V and J calls and clone size follow that table, whereas D and trimming were derived from the DNA. Among roughly 200,000 clones listed, 84% were seen once. Sequenced: peripheral blood. The genes are TRBV5-1 and TRBJ1-1; D gene uncertain. The clonotype comes from a woman between 70 and 85 years old with active or convalescent COVID-19. The CDR3 DNA reads TGCGCCAGCAGCTTAGGAGGCCCAGGAACCAAAGCTTTCTTT. This gives the protein CASSLGGPGTKAFF.